The rows below give T cell receptor beta chains drawn from one sample of a study of cytomegalovirus exposure and HLA in healthy donors. Here immunoSEQ multiplex PCR was the method, and the copy in TCRdb shows in-frame clones only, minus some. The sample has approximately 160,000 clones, around 75% seen once; the top ten hold over 1.1%. The sequenced material came from PBMCs. The receptors stem from a man in his late teens or twenties in good health and CMV-seronegative. Both conserved end residues are part of each CDR3. The order of the fields is CDR3 DNA, CDR3 protein, V gene, CDR3 length, D gene, clone size, J gene. A D gene is named only where the DNA matches it firmly. Expanded clones get a size class; other rows say once, few or many, or leave the size out.

CDR3 DNA: TGTGCCAGCAGCTTGTACGGCGGCTCTGGAAACACCATATATTTT
CDR3 protein: CASSLYGGSGNTIYF
V gene: TRBV7-8
CDR3 length: 15
D gene: -
clone size: -
J gene: TRBJ1-3

CDR3 DNA: TGTGCCACCAGCAGAGATTATTCGGTGGGCAATCAGCCCCAGCATTTT
CDR3 protein: CATSRDYSVGNQPQHF
V gene: TRBV15
CDR3 length: 16
D gene: -
clone size: -
J gene: TRBJ1-5

CDR3 DNA: TGTGCCACCAGACTAGAAGCTGAGCAGTTCTTC
CDR3 protein: CATRLEAEQFF
V gene: TRBV10-3
CDR3 length: 11
D gene: -
clone size: -
J gene: TRBJ2-1

CDR3 DNA: TGTGCCAGCACCCTCCCACAGCTTAATGAAAAACTGTTTTTT
CDR3 protein: CASTLPQLNEKLFF
V gene: TRBV7-9
CDR3 length: 14
D gene: -
clone size: -
J gene: TRBJ1-4

CDR3 DNA: TGTGCCATCAGTGGTGGGAGCAGGAACACTGAAGCTTTCTTT
CDR3 protein: CAISGGSRNTEAFF
V gene: TRBV10-3
CDR3 length: 14
D gene: -
clone size: -
J gene: TRBJ1-1

CDR3 DNA: TGTGCCAGCAGCCTGACAGGGCCCTACGAGCAGTACTTC
CDR3 protein: CASSLTGPYEQYF
V gene: TRBV14
CDR3 length: 13
D gene: TRBD1
clone size: few
J gene: TRBJ2-7

CDR3 DNA: TGTGCCAGCAGTACGCACCAGGGTACTTTCTACTACGAGCAGTACTTC
CDR3 protein: CASSTHQGTFYYEQYF
V gene: TRBV27
CDR3 length: 16
D gene: -
clone size: -
J gene: TRBJ2-7

CDR3 DNA: TGTGCCAGTAGTACTCGGACTAGCGGAGGCGAGGGTGAGCAGTTCTTC
CDR3 protein: CASSTRTSGGEGEQFF
V gene: TRBV19
CDR3 length: 16
D gene: TRBD2
clone size: -
J gene: TRBJ2-1

CDR3 DNA: TGTGCCAGCAGTGGGGCGGGAGGGGGTCATTACAATGAGCAGTTCTTC
CDR3 protein: CASSGAGGGHYNEQFF
V gene: TRBV6-1
CDR3 length: 16
D gene: TRBD2
clone size: -
J gene: TRBJ2-1

CDR3 DNA: TGTGCCAGCGGAACTACCGTCGGGGAGCAGTACTTC
CDR3 protein: CASGTTVGEQYF
V gene: TRBV7-8
CDR3 length: 12
D gene: -
clone size: -
J gene: TRBJ2-7

CDR3 DNA: TGCGCCAGCAGCTTGGGATTTGCGGAAGAGACCCAGTACTTC
CDR3 protein: CASSLGFAEETQYF
V gene: TRBV5-1
CDR3 length: 14
D gene: -
clone size: -
J gene: TRBJ2-5

CDR3 DNA: TGTGCCAGCAGTTACGGGGCCGCTAGCACTGAAGCTTTCTTT
CDR3 protein: CASSYGAASTEAFF
V gene: TRBV6-6
CDR3 length: 14
D gene: -
clone size: -
J gene: TRBJ1-1

CDR3 DNA: TGTGCCAGCAGCTTAGCCGCAGGGGGTGAAGAGTTCTTC
CDR3 protein: CASSLAAGGEEFF
V gene: TRBV7-9
CDR3 length: 13
D gene: TRBD1
clone size: -
J gene: TRBJ2-1

CDR3 DNA: TGTGCCAGCAGTCCCGGGACAGACCCCTACGAGCAGTACTTC
CDR3 protein: CASSPGTDPYEQYF
V gene: TRBV28
CDR3 length: 14
D gene: TRBD1
clone size: -
J gene: TRBJ2-7

CDR3 DNA: TGCGCCAGCAGTCTACAGGGGTCTAGCTCTGGGGCCAACGTCCTGACTTTC
CDR3 protein: CASSLQGSSSGANVLTF
V gene: TRBV4-3
CDR3 length: 17
D gene: TRBD1
clone size: few
J gene: TRBJ2-6

CDR3 DNA: TGTGCCAGCAGCCCCGGGGGGACTTTCGACGGGGAGCTGTTTTTT
CDR3 protein: CASSPGGTFDGELFF
V gene: TRBV5-6
CDR3 length: 15
D gene: TRBD2
clone size: -
J gene: TRBJ2-2

CDR3 DNA: TGTGCCAGCAGCTCAGGGACTAGGAGTCGGGAGCAGTACTTC
CDR3 protein: CASSSGTRSREQYF
V gene: TRBV7-8
CDR3 length: 14
D gene: TRBD2
clone size: -
J gene: TRBJ2-7

CDR3 DNA: TGTGCCAGCAGTTTTTGGAGGGAGGGCCAGTTCTTC
CDR3 protein: CASSFWREGQFF
V gene: TRBV27
CDR3 length: 12
D gene: TRBD2
clone size: -
J gene: TRBJ2-1

CDR3 DNA: TGTGCCAGCAGCCGGACTAGCGGGAGGGGCGAGCAGTACTTC
CDR3 protein: CASSRTSGRGEQYF
V gene: TRBV5-4
CDR3 length: 14
D gene: TRBD2
clone size: -
J gene: TRBJ2-7

CDR3 DNA: TGTGCCAGCAGCCCAAACAGGGAAACTAATGAAAAACTGTTTTTT
CDR3 protein: CASSPNRETNEKLFF
V gene: TRBV7-2
CDR3 length: 15
D gene: -
clone size: -
J gene: TRBJ1-4

CDR3 DNA: TGTGCCAGCAGCTTAGGGGCGGGGCTCGACACCGGGGAGCTGTTTTTT
CDR3 protein: CASSLGAGLDTGELFF
V gene: TRBV7-9
CDR3 length: 16
D gene: -
clone size: once
J gene: TRBJ2-2

CDR3 DNA: TGCAGCGTTTACAGGGGAGACTATGGCTACACCTTC
CDR3 protein: CSVYRGDYGYTF
V gene: TRBV29-1
CDR3 length: 12
D gene: TRBD1
clone size: -
J gene: TRBJ1-2

CDR3 DNA: TGTGCCAGCAGGGGAGGATCAGATCAGCCCCAGCATTTT
CDR3 protein: CASRGGSDQPQHF
V gene: TRBV28
CDR3 length: 13
D gene: -
clone size: -
J gene: TRBJ1-5

CDR3 DNA: TGCGCCAGCAGCCCCGGAGCGGGAGTCGGGCAAGAGACCCAGTACTTC
CDR3 protein: CASSPGAGVGQETQYF
V gene: TRBV5-1
CDR3 length: 16
D gene: TRBD2
clone size: -
J gene: TRBJ2-5

CDR3 DNA: TGTGCCAGCAGGCTGAGCGGAACGGGCGAGCAGTACTTC
CDR3 protein: CASRLSGTGEQYF
V gene: TRBV27
CDR3 length: 13
D gene: -
clone size: -
J gene: TRBJ2-7

CDR3 DNA: TGTGCCAGCAGCTTGGAAGGTAGCGGGAGCTACGAGCAGTACTTC
CDR3 protein: CASSLEGSGSYEQYF
V gene: TRBV5-4
CDR3 length: 15
D gene: TRBD2
clone size: -
J gene: TRBJ2-7

CDR3 DNA: TGTGCCAGCAGCTCCCCCGGGACAGGGGCTAGCGCGGTCCCCAATGAGCAGTTCTTC
CDR3 protein: CASSSPGTGASAVPNEQFF
V gene: TRBV9
CDR3 length: 19
D gene: TRBD1
clone size: -
J gene: TRBJ2-1

CDR3 DNA: TGTGCCAGCAGATTACAGGGGGCGCTTTACGGTGAGCAGTTCTTC
CDR3 protein: CASRLQGALYGEQFF
V gene: TRBV7-2
CDR3 length: 15
D gene: TRBD1
clone size: once
J gene: TRBJ2-1

CDR3 DNA: TGTGCCAGCAGTCCCTACGGGGGCACTGAAGCTTTCTTT
CDR3 protein: CASSPYGGTEAFF
V gene: TRBV6-5
CDR3 length: 13
D gene: -
clone size: -
J gene: TRBJ1-1

CDR3 DNA: TGTGCCAGCAGTCCCCAGGCGTGGGCTGAAGCTTTCTTT
CDR3 protein: CASSPQAWAEAFF
V gene: TRBV2
CDR3 length: 13
D gene: -
clone size: once
J gene: TRBJ1-1

CDR3 DNA: TGTGCCAGTAGCGGGACAGGGGGAGGTCAGCCCCAGCATTTT
CDR3 protein: CASSGTGGGQPQHF
V gene: TRBV19
CDR3 length: 14
D gene: TRBD1
clone size: few
J gene: TRBJ1-5

CDR3 DNA: TGTGCCAGCAGGACACAGGGGGATGGGCCCAACTACGAGCAGTACTTC
CDR3 protein: CASRTQGDGPNYEQYF
V gene: TRBV11-2
CDR3 length: 16
D gene: TRBD1
clone size: -
J gene: TRBJ2-7

CDR3 DNA: TGTGCCAGCAGCTTAGGACAGGGGGCGGAAGAGCAGTACTTC
CDR3 protein: CASSLGQGAEEQYF
V gene: TRBV7-9
CDR3 length: 14
D gene: TRBD1
clone size: -
J gene: TRBJ2-7

CDR3 DNA: TGTGCCAGCAGCTTCGGACTAGCGGCAGATACGCAGTATTTT
CDR3 protein: CASSFGLAADTQYF
V gene: TRBV27
CDR3 length: 14
D gene: TRBD2
clone size: -
J gene: TRBJ2-3

CDR3 DNA: TGTGCCAGCACCTTAACCTTCACAGGTTCAGATACGCAGTATTTT
CDR3 protein: CASTLTFTGSDTQYF
V gene: TRBV7-2
CDR3 length: 15
D gene: -
clone size: -
J gene: TRBJ2-3

CDR3 DNA: TGTGCCAGCAGCCCCACCGGACTAGCGGACTCCTACGAGCAGTACTTC
CDR3 protein: CASSPTGLADSYEQYF
V gene: TRBV14
CDR3 length: 16
D gene: TRBD2
clone size: -
J gene: TRBJ2-7

CDR3 DNA: TGTGCCAGCAGTTCCGGGAACACCGGGGAGCTGTTTTTT
CDR3 protein: CASSSGNTGELFF
V gene: TRBV6-5
CDR3 length: 13
D gene: -
clone size: -
J gene: TRBJ2-2

CDR3 DNA: TGTGCCAGCAGCTTGGATTCCGGGGGGGGACCAACGCAGTATTTT
CDR3 protein: CASSLDSGGGPTQYF
V gene: TRBV5-8
CDR3 length: 15
D gene: TRBD2
clone size: once
J gene: TRBJ2-3

CDR3 DNA: TGCGCCAGCAGCTTGGGGACTAGCTCGACCTCCTACGAGCAGTACTTC
CDR3 protein: CASSLGTSSTSYEQYF
V gene: TRBV5-1
CDR3 length: 16
D gene: TRBD2
clone size: -
J gene: TRBJ2-7

CDR3 DNA: TGCGCCAGCAGCCAAGATAGGTCTAGCGGGAGGACCGGTGAGCAGTTCTTC
CDR3 protein: CASSQDRSSGRTGEQFF
V gene: TRBV4-3
CDR3 length: 17
D gene: TRBD2
clone size: -
J gene: TRBJ2-1